This T cell receptor beta chain was found in a study of shared clonotypes between healthy human individuals. Trimming at V came to 1 base and at J to 7 bases, leaving 2 bases not matched to a gene. The CDR3 sequence is 14 residues long. Looked up from germline, CDR1 is SGHRS and CDR2 is YFSETQ. Only in-frame clones appear in the TCRdb table, and some are missing; sequencing was by immunoSEQ multiplex PCR. The sample has approximately 530,000 clones, about 95% seen once. The V gene is TRBV5-1, the J gene TRBJ2-1, with 10 bases lining up with TRBD1. This TCR was sampled from a woman in her 30s in good health. Specimen: naive CD4+ T cells sorted from blood. This sample's subset: CD45RA+ positively selected. CDR3 bases: TGCGCCAGCAGCTTGTGGACAGGGGGAAATGAGCAGTTCTTC. Amino acid sequence: CASSLWTGGNEQFF.